The rows below give T cell receptor beta chains drawn from one sample of a study of T cell changes during pregnancy in multiple sclerosis. The protocol was immunoSEQ multiplex PCR, while the TCRdb copy is restricted to in-frame clones and leaves out a portion. The data contain under 45,000 clones, roughly 90% of them singletons. This specimen was CD8+ T cells from peripheral blood mononuclear cells, taken in the first trimester of pregnancy. The receptors derive from a female donor with multiple sclerosis, enrolled in a pregnancy study. The CDR3 runs from the conserved cysteine through the conserved F or W. D genes are given only for firm matches. Some rows mark clone size as missing; the rest say once, few, many or name a class of expanded clone.

clone_size d_call j_call v_call cdr3_aa cdr3_nt
- - TRBJ1-1 TRBV6-5 CASSWRGDTEAFF TGTGCCAGCAGTTGGAGGGGTGACACTGAAGCTTTCTTT
- - TRBJ2-2 TRBV18 CASSPPLQTDTGELFF TGTGCCAGCTCACCACCTTTACAGACGGACACCGGGGAGCTGTTTTTT
once TRBD2 TRBJ2-3 TRBV6-6 CAIGTSGGGNTQYF TGTGCCATCGGGACTAGCGGGGGGGGGAATACGCAGTATTTT
- TRBD1 TRBJ2-7 TRBV7-8 CASSTGQIYYEQYF TGTGCCAGCAGCACGGGACAGATTTACTACGAGCAGTACTTC
- - TRBJ1-6 TRBV10-3 CAISESDRGSPLHF TGTGCCATCAGTGAGTCGGACCGGGGATCACCCCTCCACTTT
many - TRBJ1-2 TRBV29-1 CSVGGSGYTF TGCAGCGTTGGAGGGAGTGGCTACACCTTC
- - TRBJ1-4 TRBV25-1 CASRTGSHEKLFF TGTGCCAGCAGAACAGGGAGCCATGAAAAACTGTTTTTT
- - TRBJ2-7 TRBV29-1 CSVVGGGYEQYF TGCAGCGTTGTAGGGGGGGGCTACGAGCAGTACTTC
- - TRBJ1-1 TRBV6-5 CASSSGRRTEAFF TGTGCCAGCAGTTCAGGGAGGCGGACTGAAGCTTTCTTT
- - TRBJ2-3 TRBV27 CASSLPFTDTQYF TGTGCCAGCAGTTTACCGTTCACAGATACGCAGTATTTT
- TRBD2 TRBJ2-3 TRBV19 CASGPGLGIDTQYF TGTGCCAGTGGGCCGGGACTAGGCATAGATACGCAGTATTTT
- TRBD1 TRBJ2-7 TRBV7-9 CASSSRTGVSSYEQYF TGTGCCAGCAGCTCCCGCACAGGGGTTAGCTCCTACGAGCAGTACTTC
once - TRBJ2-3 TRBV6-6 CASSPTWGQSTDTQYF TGTGCCAGCAGTCCTACCTGGGGGCAGAGCACAGATACGCAGTATTTT
- - TRBJ2-7 TRBV9 CASSVAPSPGAYEQYF TGTGCCAGCAGCGTAGCCCCCTCCCCAGGGGCCTACGAGCAGTACTTC
- TRBD1 TRBJ1-4 TRBV2 CASLGQTNEKLFF TGTGCCAGCTTGGGACAGACTAATGAAAAACTGTTTTTT
- TRBD2 TRBJ2-3 TRBV7-6 CASSSLTSGGYTDTQYF TGTGCCAGCAGCTCCCTGACTAGCGGGGGGTACACAGATACGCAGTATTTT